These T cell receptor beta chains were read from a single sample in a study of OX40 agonist ivuxolimab in advanced cancers. This table comes from immunoSEQ multiplex PCR, and its TCRdb copy is limited to in-frame clones, with some not included. The table includes some 64,000 clones, roughly nine tenths detected once. Sequenced material: CD4+ or CD8+ T cells sorted from blood, taken in a trial of the OX40 agonist ivuxolimab. The receptors here all came from an adult with an advanced solid tumor such as melanoma, head and neck, liver or kidney cancer. CDR3s include the opening cysteine and the closing phenylalanine or tryptophan. Fields, in order: V gene, D gene, J gene, clone size, CDR3 protein. A D gene is named only where the DNA matches it firmly. Size is omitted from some rows. Given values are once, few, many or a class for expanded clones.

TRBV18	NA	TRBJ1-1	NA	CASSPMTGNTEAFF
TRBV9	TRBD2	TRBJ2-1	once	CASSVESSGGYNEQFF
TRBV4-2	TRBD2	TRBJ2-7	NA	CASSQEGTSGRLYEQYF
TRBV5-1	NA	TRBJ2-3	NA	CASSWKDGTDTQYF
TRBV19	NA	TRBJ1-2	NA	CASGVWGGYTF
TRBV6-5	NA	TRBJ1-2	NA	CASSYSDGANYGYTF
TRBV19	NA	TRBJ2-7	NA	CASSIPRTVMDEQYF
TRBV5-6	NA	TRBJ2-7	NA	CASSFPANSYEQYF
TRBV10-2	NA	TRBJ2-7	NA	CASSDDRSSYEQYF
TRBV27	NA	TRBJ1-1	NA	CASSPWGVLNTEAFF
TRBV28	NA	TRBJ1-3	NA	CASRTPAGNGNTIYF
TRBV2	NA	TRBJ2-3	NA	CASRAGPSTDTQYF
TRBV5-1	NA	TRBJ1-1	NA	CASSTSAGRMNTEAFF
TRBV5-1	TRBD1	TRBJ1-1	NA	CASSLVTGGEAFF
TRBV28	NA	TRBJ1-1	NA	CASRPWQGPLATEAFF
TRBV6-1	NA	TRBJ1-2	NA	CASTPGLVSHGYTF
TRBV10-2	NA	TRBJ1-5	NA	CASKDSWDQPQHF
TRBV7-9	NA	TRBJ2-1	NA	CASSLTHEQFF
TRBV2	NA	TRBJ1-5	NA	CASGGLAGQPQHF
TRBV28	NA	TRBJ2-3	NA	CASSPHQGSDTQYF
TRBV6-1	NA	TRBJ2-5	NA	CASRKGGETQYF
TRBV10-2	NA	TRBJ2-5	NA	CASRTGTLQETQYF
TRBV28	NA	TRBJ2-1	NA	CASRPSLPGSKYNEQFF
TRBV2	NA	TRBJ1-4	NA	CASSEGRGIGEKLFF
TRBV7-9	NA	TRBJ2-3	NA	CASSSGTGRTDTQYF
TRBV15	NA	TRBJ1-1	NA	CATSRERLTEAFF
TRBV5-1	NA	TRBJ2-5	few	CASSYEGETQYF
TRBV21-1	NA	TRBJ1-1	NA	CVSSSLGSAFF
TRBV5-1	TRBD2	TRBJ2-3	NA	CASSLELAGGQDTQYF
TRBV27	NA	TRBJ2-7	NA	CASSLRSRGHYEQYF
TRBV5-1	TRBD1	TRBJ1-4	once	CASSLVPGGRDNEKLFF
TRBV9	TRBD2	TRBJ2-7	NA	CASSAHGLAGSSYEQYF
TRBV9	NA	TRBJ2-7	NA	CASSVALDFNEQYF
TRBV19	NA	TRBJ1-5	NA	CASSIGFSNQPQHF
TRBV7-9	TRBD1	TRBJ1-1	NA	CASSQGQLNTEAFF
TRBV19	TRBD1	NA	NA	CARVPTGDLSYEQYF
TRBV2	NA	TRBJ2-7	NA	CASSAGIGSYEQYF
TRBV4-1	TRBD2	TRBJ2-1	NA	CASNLAGGHNEQFF
TRBV4-1	TRBD2	TRBJ2-1	NA	CASSQTPTSGSFNEQFF
TRBV6-6	NA	TRBJ2-2	NA	CASSYLQNTGELFF
TRBV5-4	TRBD1	TRBJ1-2	NA	CASSRTGANYGYTF
TRBV5-1	NA	TRBJ2-5	NA	CASSLAGNLYQETQYF
TRBV6-1	NA	TRBJ1-4	NA	CASNPGEKLFF
TRBV5-1	TRBD1	TRBJ1-1	once	CASSLATGTNTEAFF
TRBV5-1	NA	TRBJ1-6	NA	CASSLTPGRYNSPLHF
TRBV7-9	NA	TRBJ2-1	NA	CASSLNYGEQFF
TRBV7-9	NA	TRBJ2-2	NA	CASNPTMSWTGELFF
TRBV11-2	NA	TRBJ2-2	NA	CASTLTGTPGPGELFF
TRBV10-2	NA	TRBJ2-7	once	CASRSMDAQYYEQYF
TRBV5-1	TRBD1	TRBJ2-5	few	CASSSSPGQQETQYF
TRBV30	TRBD1	TRBJ1-4	NA	CASQRDRGKKLFF
TRBV7-2	NA	TRBJ2-1	NA	CASSSREAPPYNEQFF
TRBV5-1	NA	TRBJ2-3	NA	CASRGTVTDTQYF
TRBV9	NA	TRBJ2-7	NA	CASSVRRRQYF
TRBV6-1	NA	TRBJ1-2	NA	CASSPGIVDYGYTF
TRBV10-2	NA	TRBJ1-1	NA	CASREQPLNTEAFF
TRBV14	NA	TRBJ1-4	once	CASSQGGREKLFF
TRBV9	NA	TRBJ2-2	NA	CASSVGGGNTGELFF
TRBV2	TRBD2	TRBJ2-3	NA	CASSEAKYSGRATDTQYF
TRBV11-2	NA	TRBJ1-5	NA	CASSLNSWVGQPQHF